Following are 18 T cell receptor beta chains from one sample sequenced in a study of PD-1 blockade in classical Hodgkin lymphoma. All patients experienced relapse after autologous stem cell transplantation, and brentuximab vedotin exposure was variable. Clones were read by immunoSEQ multiplex PCR, and TCRdb kept only the in-frame ones, dropping some. This table holds under 45,000 clones, 65% to 80% found once. The sample consisted of peripheral blood mononuclear cells (PBMCs), taken at baseline. These receptors originate from a human donor with classical Hodgkin lymphoma.

The chain has TRBV11-3 and TRBJ2-5; tentatively, D is TRBD2 (7 bases). CDR1 and CDR2 from the germline V gene are SGHNT and YENEEA. The CDR3 spans 12 residues. V was cut by 5 bases and J by 5 bases, with 9 bases left in between. For the CDR3, the DNA is TGTGCCAGCAGCCGGGGGGCGGAGACCCAGTACTTC. Its translation is CASSRGAETQYF.

This chain links TRBV10-3 with TRBJ1-1; D unclear. The V and J ends lost 11 bases and 5 bases respectively, with 18 bases between them. The length of the CDR3 is 13 residues. Looked up from germline, CDR1 is ENHRY and CDR2 is SYGVKD. CDR3 in amino acids: CAARPDGKTEAFF. The CDR3 DNA is TGTGCCGCTCGCCCTGACGGGAAGACTGAAGCTTTCTTT.

The gene calls are TRBV11-2 and TRBJ1-2; D gene unclear. The germline V gene has CDR1 SGHAT and CDR2 FQNNGV. The CDR3 has 12 amino acids. The V gene lost 0 bases and the J gene lost 3 bases, with 2 bases spanning the gap. The CDR3, as DNA: TGTGCCAGCAGCTTAGAATACTATGGCTACACCTTC. Amino acid sequence: CASSLEYYGYTF.

V usage is TRBV7-2 and J usage is TRBJ1-2, with a possible D match to TRBD1 (5 bases). The length of the CDR3 is 14 residues. CDR1 SGHTA and CDR2 FQGNSA come from the germline V gene. V dropped 5 bases and J dropped 4 bases, with 14 bases sitting between them. The CDR3 loop reads CASSLDIGGYGYTF. As DNA, the CDR3 is TGTGCCAGCAGCCTGGACATCGGAGGCTATGGCTACACCTTC. The whole variable domain, remainder taken from reference TRBV7-2 and TRBJ1-2, is GAGVSQSPSNKVTEKGKDVELRCDPISGHTALYWYRQSLGQGLEFLIYFQGNSAPDKSGLPSDRFSAERTGGSVSTLTIQRTQQEDSAVYLCASSLDIGGYGYTFGSGTRLTVV.

The chain couples TRBV9 to TRBJ2-3, with 10 bases identical to TRBD2. After removal of 6 bases from V and 1 base from J, the junction contained 11 bases not matched to a gene. Looked up from germline, CDR1 is SGDLS and CDR2 is YYNGEE. This CDR3 comprises 17 residues. CDR3: CASTKQSGTSGTDTQYF. DNA for the CDR3: TGTGCCAGCACCAAACAGTCCGGGACTAGCGGCACAGATACGCAGTATTTT.

Here the CDR3 reads CASSYGSELWYF. CDR3 in DNA: TGTGCCAGCAGTTACGGCTCCGAGTTGTGGTACTTC. The chain couples TRBV6-5 to TRBJ2-7; D call uncertain. Trimming took off 2 bases at V and 12 bases at J, with 14 bases between the two ends. This CDR3 spans 12 amino acids. The germline V gene encodes CDR1 MNHEY and CDR2 SVGAGI.

The chain's CDR3 is CASSPGQYTDTQYF. CDR3 nucleotides: TGTGCCAGCAGCCCGGGACAGTACACAGATACGCAGTATTTT. The chain recombines TRBV7-3 with TRBJ2-3, with 7 bases matching TRBD1. CDR3 length: 14 residues. Trimming at V came to 5 bases and at J to 2 bases, leaving 4 bases not matched to a gene. The germline CDR1 and CDR2 sequences are SGHTA and FQGTGA.

The chain is built from TRBV6-5 and TRBJ1-5, with 9 bases fitting TRBD1. CDR1 is MNHEY and CDR2 is SVGAGI in the germline V gene. After removal of 5 bases from V and 7 bases from J, the junction contained 9 bases not matched to a gene. This CDR3 region has 15 residues. CDR3 amino acids: CASSTGGAPGQPQHF. Here the CDR3 DNA reads TGTGCCAGCAGTACAGGGGGCGCCCCGGGACAGCCCCAGCATTTT.

This CDR3 is CASSTLRLGGEQYF. CDR3 DNA: TGTGCCAGCAGCACCTTACGCCTAGGGGGCGAGCAGTACTTC. V gene TRBV7-9 combines with J gene TRBJ2-7; D may be TRBD1 (6 bases). CDR1 is SEHNR, CDR2 FQNEAQ, per germline (reference sequence). The CDR3 contains 14 residues. The germline V and J ends were trimmed by 5 bases and 6 bases, with 17 bases remaining between them.

V gene TRBV6-6 combines with J gene TRBJ1-5; 10 positions match TRBD1. CDR3 size: 14 residues. CDR1 MNHNY and CDR2 SVGAGI come from the germline V gene (reference sequence). With 7 bases clipped from V and 3 bases from J, the junction kept 3 bases outside the gene matches. CDR3: CASKGTGANQPQHF. The CDR3 DNA reads as TGTGCCAGCAAGGGGACAGGGGCCAATCAGCCCCAGCATTTT.

The chain recombines TRBV13 with TRBJ2-3; unclear D gene. Germline V CDR1 and CDR2: PRHDT, FYEKMQ (reference sequence). V lost 0 bases to trimming and J lost 3 bases, with 7 bases between them. This CDR3 is built from 14 residues. Here the CDR3 DNA reads TGTGCCAGCAGCTTAGGCACTGGGACAGATACGCAGTATTTT. Amino acid sequence: CASSLGTGTDTQYF.

J is TRBJ1-2 and V is TRBV4-2, with unresolved D. CDR3 length: 16 amino acids. With 3 bases removed from V and 1 base from J, the gap between germline ends came to 15 bases. Germline V gene data show CDR1 as LGHNA and CDR2 as YNFKEQ. DNA of the CDR3: TGTGCCAGCAGCCAGAGGCCCGCGACGGTTAACTATGGCTACACCTTC. It codes for CASSQRPATVNYGYTF.

This clone was counted a few times. V and J are TRBV6-6 and TRBJ2-7; the D is unclear. Germline CDR1 is MNHNY and CDR2 is SVGAGI (reference sequence). Trimming stripped 2 bases from V and 2 bases from J, with 13 bases between. The CDR3 loop spans 15 amino acids. CDR3 in amino acids: CASSYAADPTYEQYF. CDR3 coding DNA: TGTGCCAGCAGTTACGCGGCGGACCCCACCTACGAGCAGTACTTC.

V is TRBV6-6 and J is TRBJ2-5, with 12 bases matching TRBD2. The CDR3 contains 16 residues. Trimming cost V 2 bases and J 5 bases; bases outside gene matches: 6. Germline assignment: CDR1 MNHNY and CDR2 SVGAGI (reference sequence). CDR3 bases: TGTGCCAGCAGTTACGGGCTAGCGGGAGGGGGGGAGACCCAGTACTTC. This sequence encodes CASSYGLAGGGETQYF.

The chain employs TRBV4-3 and TRBJ1-1; 7 nucleotides match TRBD1. CDR3 length equals 15 residues. Unmatched junction bases numbered 13, after V lost 1 base and J lost 11 bases. In germline, CDR1 is LGHNA, CDR2 YSLEER. The chain's CDR3 is CASSQGTGTDSLAFF. In nucleotides, the CDR3 is TGCGCCAGCAGCCAAGGAACCGGGACAGACTCATTGGCTTTCTTT.

This chain connects TRBV2 to TRBJ2-7; no reliable D call. Germline-derived CDR1 and CDR2 are SNHLY and FYNNEI. CDR3 size: 15 residues. V lost 5 bases and J 0 bases, leaving 14 bases between the germline ends. The CDR3 DNA sequence: TGTGCCAGCAGTCGCGGCCGCAGTAGCTCCTACGAGCAGTACTTC. This sequence encodes CASSRGRSSSYEQYF.

The V gene is TRBV7-3, the J gene TRBJ2-5; D gene ambiguous. CDR3 length: 14 amino acids. With 1 base removed from V and 1 base from J, the gap between germline ends came to 7 bases. CDR1 and CDR2 (germline): SGHTA, FQGTGA. Here the CDR3 DNA reads TGTGCCAGCAGCTTAATAGGTTCCCAAGAGACCCAGTACTTC. It specifies CASSLIGSQETQYF.

CDR3 loop: CASSVYRGLNEQFF. DNA for the CDR3: TGTGCCAGCAGTGTTTACAGGGGGTTGAATGAGCAGTTCTTC. V gene TRBV27 combines with J gene TRBJ2-1; 8 bases align to TRBD1. V shed 5 bases, J shed 7 bases, and the junction held 7 bases outside the gene matches. Germline assignment: CDR1 MNHEY and CDR2 SMNVEV (reference sequence). The CDR3 covers 14 residues.